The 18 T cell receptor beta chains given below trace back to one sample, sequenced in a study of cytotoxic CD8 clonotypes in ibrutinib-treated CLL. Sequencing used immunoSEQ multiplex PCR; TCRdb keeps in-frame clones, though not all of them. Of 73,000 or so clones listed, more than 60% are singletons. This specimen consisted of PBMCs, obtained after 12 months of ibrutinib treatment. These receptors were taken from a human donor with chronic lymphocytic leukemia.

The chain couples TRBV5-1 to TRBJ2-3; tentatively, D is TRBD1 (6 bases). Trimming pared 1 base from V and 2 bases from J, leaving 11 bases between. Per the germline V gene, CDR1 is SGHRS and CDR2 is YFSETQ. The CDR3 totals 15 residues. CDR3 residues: CASSLYNRVTDTQYF. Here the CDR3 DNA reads TGCGCCAGCAGCTTGTATAACAGGGTCACAGATACGCAGTATTTT.

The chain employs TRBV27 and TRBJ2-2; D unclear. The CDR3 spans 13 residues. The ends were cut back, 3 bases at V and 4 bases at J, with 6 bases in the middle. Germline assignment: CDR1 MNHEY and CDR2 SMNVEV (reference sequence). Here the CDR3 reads CASSFSRTGELFF. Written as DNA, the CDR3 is TGTGCCAGCAGTTTCTCCCGCACCGGGGAGCTGTTTTTT.

CDR3 region: CASSQDASGGYNEQFF. DNA for the CDR3: TGTGCCAGCAGCCAAGATGCTAGCGGGGGGTACAATGAGCAGTTCTTC. The gene calls are TRBV4-2 and TRBJ2-1; 11 bases align to TRBD2. The V gene end was trimmed by 0 bases and the J gene end by 4 bases; junction bases not matched to a gene: 2. CDR1 and CDR2 from the germline V gene are LGHNA and YNFKEQ. This CDR3 has 16 residues.

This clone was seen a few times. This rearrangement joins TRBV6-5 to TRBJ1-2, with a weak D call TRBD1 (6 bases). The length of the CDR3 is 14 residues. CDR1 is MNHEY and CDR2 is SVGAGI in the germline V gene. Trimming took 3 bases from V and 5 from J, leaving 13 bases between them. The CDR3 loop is CASSYHREGYGYTF. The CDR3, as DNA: TGTGCCAGCAGTTATCACAGGGAGGGTTATGGCTACACCTTC.

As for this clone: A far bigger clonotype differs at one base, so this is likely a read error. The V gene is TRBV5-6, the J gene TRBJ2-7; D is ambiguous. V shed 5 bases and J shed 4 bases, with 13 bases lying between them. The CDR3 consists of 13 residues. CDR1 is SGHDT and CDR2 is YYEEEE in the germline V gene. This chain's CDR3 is CASRSDPWYEQYF. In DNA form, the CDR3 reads TGTGCCAGCAGGAGCGACCCGTGGTACGAGCAGTACTTC.

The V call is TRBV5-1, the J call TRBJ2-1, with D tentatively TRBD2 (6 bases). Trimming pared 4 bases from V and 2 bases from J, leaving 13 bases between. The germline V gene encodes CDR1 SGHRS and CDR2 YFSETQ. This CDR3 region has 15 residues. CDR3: CASSPGLSTYNEQFF. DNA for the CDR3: TGCGCCAGCAGCCCAGGACTATCCACCTACAATGAGCAGTTCTTC.

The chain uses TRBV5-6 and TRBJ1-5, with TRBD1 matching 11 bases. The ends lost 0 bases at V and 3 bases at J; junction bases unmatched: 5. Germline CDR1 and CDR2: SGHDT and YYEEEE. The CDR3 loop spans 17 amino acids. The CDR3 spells CASSLAGTGGYNQPQHF. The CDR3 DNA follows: TGTGCCAGCAGCTTGGCCGGGACAGGGGGATACAATCAGCCCCAGCATTTT.

In DNA, the CDR3 is TGTGCCAGCTCACCGCTACCGGGACAGGGGAGCAGCAATCAGCCCCAGCATTTT. Translation: CASSPLPGQGSSNQPQHF. V usage is TRBV18 and J usage is TRBJ1-5, with 10 bases that match TRBD1. The trim removed 3 bases at V and 1 base at J, leaving 9 bases unmatched. Germline CDR1 and CDR2: KGHSH and LQKENI. This CDR3 has 18 amino acids. Complete variable domain (other parts from reference TRBV18 and TRBJ1-5): NAGVMQNPRHLVRRRGQEARLRCSPMKGHSHVYWYRQLPEEGLKFMVYLQKENIIDESGMPKERFSAEFPKEGPSILRIQQVVRGDSAAYFCASSPLPGQGSSNQPQHFGDGTRLSIL.

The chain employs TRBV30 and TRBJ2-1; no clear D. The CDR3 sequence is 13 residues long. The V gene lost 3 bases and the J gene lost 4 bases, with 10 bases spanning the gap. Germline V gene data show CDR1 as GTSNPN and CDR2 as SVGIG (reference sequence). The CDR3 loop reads CAWRKVGYNEQFF. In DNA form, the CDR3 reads TGTGCCTGGAGGAAGGTGGGATACAATGAGCAGTTCTTC.

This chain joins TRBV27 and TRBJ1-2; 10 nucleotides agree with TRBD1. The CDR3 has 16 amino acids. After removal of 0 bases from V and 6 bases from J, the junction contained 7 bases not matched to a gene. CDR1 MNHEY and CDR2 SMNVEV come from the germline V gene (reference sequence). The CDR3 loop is CASSLSQTGGWDGYTF. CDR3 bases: TGTGCCAGCAGTTTATCCCAGACAGGGGGCTGGGATGGCTACACCTTC.

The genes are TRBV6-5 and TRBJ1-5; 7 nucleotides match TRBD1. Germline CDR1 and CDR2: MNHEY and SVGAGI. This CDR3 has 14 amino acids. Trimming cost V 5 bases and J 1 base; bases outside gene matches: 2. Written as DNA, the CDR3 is TGTGCCAGCAGTGCACAGGGGAGCAATCAGCCCCAGCATTTT. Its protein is CASSAQGSNQPQHF.

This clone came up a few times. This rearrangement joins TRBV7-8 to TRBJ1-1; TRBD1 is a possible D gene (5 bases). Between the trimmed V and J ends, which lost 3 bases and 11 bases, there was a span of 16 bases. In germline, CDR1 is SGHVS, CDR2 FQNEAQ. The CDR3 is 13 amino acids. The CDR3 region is CASSFNRDARAFF. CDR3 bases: TGTGCCAGCAGCTTTAACCGGGACGCGAGGGCTTTCTTT. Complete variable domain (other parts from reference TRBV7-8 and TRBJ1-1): GAGVSQSPRYKVAKRGQDVALRCDPISGHVSLFWYQQALGQGPEFLTYFQNEAQLDKSGLPSDRFFAERPEGSVSTLKIQRTQQEDSAVYLCASSFNRDARAFFGQGTRLTVV.

Written as DNA, the CDR3 is TGTGCCAGCATTCGGTGGGGACAGGGCCACTACGAGCAGTACTTC. Its translation: CASIRWGQGHYEQYF. The gene calls are TRBV6-6 and TRBJ2-7; 9 nucleotides match TRBD1. The germline V gene encodes CDR1 MNHNY and CDR2 SVGAGI (reference sequence). Trimming cost V 7 bases and J 3 bases; bases outside gene matches: 10. The CDR3 is made up of 15 amino acids.

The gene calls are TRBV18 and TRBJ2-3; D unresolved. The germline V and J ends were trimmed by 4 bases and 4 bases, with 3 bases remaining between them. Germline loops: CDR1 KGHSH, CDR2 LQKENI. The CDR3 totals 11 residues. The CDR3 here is CASSQPDTQYF. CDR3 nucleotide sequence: TGTGCCAGCTCACAGCCAGATACGCAGTATTTT.

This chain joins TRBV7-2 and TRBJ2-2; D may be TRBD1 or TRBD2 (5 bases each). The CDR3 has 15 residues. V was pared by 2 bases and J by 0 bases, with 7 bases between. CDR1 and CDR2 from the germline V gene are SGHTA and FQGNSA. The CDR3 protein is CASSLRGANTGELFF. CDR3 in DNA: TGTGCCAGCAGCTTAAGAGGGGCGAACACCGGGGAGCTGTTTTTT.

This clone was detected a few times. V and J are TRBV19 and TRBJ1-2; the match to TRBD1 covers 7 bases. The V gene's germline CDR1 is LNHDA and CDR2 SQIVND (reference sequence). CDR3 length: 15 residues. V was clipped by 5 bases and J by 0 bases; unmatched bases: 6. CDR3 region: CASSLTGNTNYGYTF. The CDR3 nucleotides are TGTGCCAGTAGTCTGACAGGGAATACTAACTATGGCTACACCTTC.

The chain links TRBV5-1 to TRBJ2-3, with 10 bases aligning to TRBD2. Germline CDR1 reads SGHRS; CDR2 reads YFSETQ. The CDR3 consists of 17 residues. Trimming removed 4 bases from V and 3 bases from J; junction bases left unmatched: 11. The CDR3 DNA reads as TGCGCCAGCAGCCCCCACAGCGGGGGGGCCGGGACAGATACGCAGTATTTT. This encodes CASSPHSGGAGTDTQYF.

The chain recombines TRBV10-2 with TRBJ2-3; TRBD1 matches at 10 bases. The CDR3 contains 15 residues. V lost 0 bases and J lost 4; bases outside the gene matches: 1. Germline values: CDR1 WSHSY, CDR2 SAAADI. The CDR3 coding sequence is TGCGCCAGCAGTGAGTCGACAGGGGGCGCAGATACGCAGTATTTT. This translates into CASSESTGGADTQYF.